The clone carrying this TCR beta chain showed up many times. Its antigen is not known. Treatment denoted: oral pan-JAK inhibitor, 5-10 mg twice daily. Germline V gene sequence: CDR1 SEHNR, CDR2 FQNEAQ (reference sequence). This CDR3 is 14 amino acids long. Trimming left V 5 bases short and J 4 bases short, with 15 bases between. RNA extraction was followed by reverse transcription into cDNA, which acted as the sequencing template. Sequencing used immunoSEQ multiplex PCR; TCRdb keeps in-frame clones, though not all of them. The table lists about 88,000 clones, 44% of them singletons. This entry belongs to a study of CD8+ T cells in alopecia areata. For the study at large: Scalp area affected, as a percentage, set the severity score of treated patients.

General study results and limits: Normal skin contains resident alphabeta T cells, and these are also sequenced in scalp samples. Persistence of many expanded lesional clones was seen in scalp and blood during tofacitinib.

The sequence derives from a human donor with alopecia areata. Sample: CD8+ T cells sorted from blood, taken at week 24, from a patient treated with tofacitinib. The chain has TRBV7-9 and TRBJ2-7; a weak D match, TRBD1 (5 bases). The CDR3 sequence is CASSPDTRTYEQYF. CDR3 sequence (DNA): TGTGCCAGCAGCCCGGACACACGAACTTACGAGCAGTACTTC.